This is a list of T cell receptor beta chains from one sample in a study of beta chain features in type 1 diabetes. Using immunoSEQ multiplex PCR, the repertoire was profiled, and TCRdb retains in-frame clones only, with some absent. The profile shows about 260,000 clones, 68% of them singletons. Specimen: naive CD4+ T cells from blood. These receptors all come from a young man in good health. Both conserved end residues are part of each CDR3. The D gene is left open where the match is weak. Only some rows state a clone size, as once, few, many or a class for expanded clones.

TGTGCCATCAGTGAACCAGCGGGGCGCCACTACAATGAGCAGTTCTTC,CAISEPAGRHYNEQFF,.,TRBD2,TRBJ2-1,TRBV10-3
TGCGCCAGCAGCTCGGAAATAGCGGGAACGAATGAGCAGTTCTTC,CASSSEIAGTNEQFF,.,TRBD2,TRBJ2-1,TRBV5-1
TGTGCCAGCAGTTATAGGCAGGTGAAAGATACGCAGTATTTT,CASSYRQVKDTQYF,.,.,TRBJ2-3,TRBV6-5
TGTGCCAGCAGCTTGGCGGCCGATACGCAGTATTTT,CASSLAADTQYF,.,.,TRBJ2-3,TRBV5-6
TGTGCCAGCAGTGACTCCCAGGGGCGGGAGACCCAGTACTTC,CASSDSQGRETQYF,.,.,TRBJ2-5,TRBV25-1
TGTGCCAGCAGCGAAGGGCGGTACACTGAAGCTTTCTTT,CASSEGRYTEAFF,few,.,TRBJ1-1,TRBV9
TGCAGCGCAATGACAGGATACAATGAGCAGTTCTTC,CSAMTGYNEQFF,.,.,TRBJ2-1,TRBV29-1
TGTGCCAGCAGCCCTCGACAGCCTCCGAACACCGGGGAGCTGTTTTTT,CASSPRQPPNTGELFF,.,.,TRBJ2-2,TRBV7-2
TGTGCCAGCAGCTCAATACTAGCGGGCGAGCAGTACTTC,CASSSILAGEQYF,.,TRBD2,TRBJ2-7,TRBV5-4
TGTGCCAGCAGTAGAGCGGGAGGAGGGGCGCTCCACGAGCAGTACTTC,CASSRAGGGALHEQYF,.,TRBD2,TRBJ2-7,TRBV28
TGTGCCAGCAGTGAAGGGAGGGAAGCTTTCTTT,CASSEGREAFF,.,.,TRBJ1-1,TRBV25-1
TGTGCCAGCAGCTTTAGCGGGAGGGCGGAAGATACGCAGTATTTT,CASSFSGRAEDTQYF,once,TRBD2,TRBJ2-3,TRBV7-2
TGTGCCAGCAACCTCCTTCAAGGGACTTACTATGGCTACACCTTC,CASNLLQGTYYGYTF,.,.,TRBJ1-2,TRBV25-1
TGTGCCAGTAGTACGGGGACAGAGAGAAGTTTGGGCCAGTACTTC,CASSTGTERSLGQYF,.,TRBD1,TRBJ2-5,TRBV19
TGTGCCAGCAGTTGGGGGGTCAATCAGCCCCAGCATTTT,CASSWGVNQPQHF,few,.,TRBJ1-5,TRBV25-1
TGTGCCAGCAGTTACTCGAGGGGACAGAGCTACGAGCAGTACTTC,CASSYSRGQSYEQYF,.,TRBD1,TRBJ2-7,TRBV6-5
TGTGCCAGCAGCGCAACACAGGGGTCCGAGCAGTACTTC,CASSATQGSEQYF,few,TRBD1,TRBJ2-7,TRBV25-1
TGTGCCAGCAGCCGTACCGGATCCTACGAGCAGTACTTC,CASSRTGSYEQYF,.,.,TRBJ2-7,TRBV11-2
TGCGCCAGCAGCCAAGTCGGACTAGCGGAAGATACGCAGTATTTT,CASSQVGLAEDTQYF,.,TRBD2,TRBJ2-3,TRBV4-1
TGTGCCAGCAGCTTCAGGGAGGCAGATACGCAGTATTTT,CASSFREADTQYF,.,.,TRBJ2-3,TRBV7-9
TGTGCCAGCAGAGCCGGGACAGGGTCAGATACGCAGTATTTT,CASRAGTGSDTQYF,.,TRBD1,TRBJ2-3,TRBV2
TGTGCCTGGAGTGTACTAAGAATTAGCGGGGGGGCCAGCAATGAGCAGTTCTTC,CAWSVLRISGGASNEQFF,.,TRBD2,TRBJ2-1,TRBV30
TGTGCCAGCAGTGATAGGGGTGCAGGCCACGAGCAGTACTTC,CASSDRGAGHEQYF,.,.,TRBJ2-7,TRBV25-1
TGTGCCAGCAGCACACAACCAGGAGAAGGCTATGGCTACACCTTC,CASSTQPGEGYGYTF,.,.,TRBJ1-2,TRBV9
TGTGCCAGCAGGCTTAACTACGAGCAGTACTTC,CASRLNYEQYF,.,.,TRBJ2-7,TRBV6-1
TGCGCCAGCAGCCAGATAAGCACAGATACGCAGTATTTT,CASSQISTDTQYF,.,.,TRBJ2-3,TRBV5-1
TGTGCCAGCAGCCCAGGGGCGGACTCCTACGAGCAGTACTTC,CASSPGADSYEQYF,.,.,TRBJ2-7,TRBV9
TGTGCCTGGACGGGACAGGAGCCCTACGAGCAGTACTTC,CAWTGQEPYEQYF,.,TRBD1,TRBJ2-7,TRBV30
TGTGCCAGCAGCGTAATAGGAGAGACCCAGTACTTC,CASSVIGETQYF,.,.,TRBJ2-5,TRBV9
TGTGCCAGCAAGACTAGCGGGAGCAACGAGCAGTACTTC,CASKTSGSNEQYF,.,TRBD2,TRBJ2-7,TRBV7-9
TGCGCCAGCAGCTTGGTTATTAGCGGAGAAGAGACCCAGTACTTC,CASSLVISGEETQYF,.,.,TRBJ2-5,TRBV5-1
TGTGCCAGCAGCCAGACAGGTTACCCCTACAATGAGCAGTTCTTC,CASSQTGYPYNEQFF,.,.,TRBJ2-1,TRBV7-8
TGTGCCAGCAGCTTAGAAGGGAATAGCAATCAGCCCCAGCATTTT,CASSLEGNSNQPQHF,.,.,TRBJ1-5,TRBV7-2
TGTGCCAGCAGCGTAGGAACACTAAAAGAGACCCAGTACTTC,CASSVGTLKETQYF,.,.,TRBJ2-5,TRBV9
TGCGCCAGCAGCCAAGATAGGGTGGGATACTTAGCCAAAAACATTCAGTACTTC,CASSQDRVGYLAKNIQYF,.,.,TRBJ2-4,TRBV4-3
TGCAGAGGGGCCTCCTACAATGAGCAGTTCTTC,CRGASYNEQFF,.,.,TRBJ2-1,TRBV20-1
TGCAGCGTGATCGGACTAAGGTCCGATACTGAAGCTTTCTTT,CSVIGLRSDTEAFF,.,.,TRBJ1-1,TRBV29-1
TGCGCCAGCAGCGTACCCGGCAATGAGCAGTTCTTC,CASSVPGNEQFF,.,.,TRBJ2-1,TRBV5-1